What follows is one T cell receptor beta chain and its context. Its antigen is not known. At one of its ends the junction is not consistent with the germline gene, which may arise from a read error. TCRbeta libraries were built with three rounds of nested PCR, modified from ARM-PCR. TCRdb re-analysed the multiplex PCR reads in MiXCR, keeping a single row per CDR3 protein. Of approximately 86,000 distinct CDR3 sequences listed, 55% to 80% are singletons. This sample is part of a study of tumor and adjacent non-tumor tissue in lung cancer. The germline V gene has CDR1 LGHNA and CDR2 YNFKEQ. The CDR3 runs 14 residues. Whole-study findings and limits: Patients with more diverse tumor TCRs had worse survival.

No cell sorting was done before RNA was extracted from the tissue. Sequenced sample: lung tumor tissue. This chain connects TRBV4-2 to TRBJ2-3; D is ambiguous. This TCR came from a woman between 40 and 50 years old with non-small cell lung cancer. The CDR3 reads CASSQDQCTDTQYF. The CDR3 bases are TGTGCCAGCAGTCAAGACCAGTGCACAGATACGCAGTATTTT.